This entry lists 17 T cell receptor beta chains sequenced from one sample in a study of beta chain features in type 1 diabetes. Reverse transcribing all isolated RNA meant expressed TCRB transcripts were sequenced. Sequencing was performed with immunoSEQ multiplex PCR; in TCRdb, only in-frame clones are kept and a portion is missing. The sample lists hundreds of thousands of clones, over 11% occurring once. These receptors are not linked to any known antigen. Study-wide results and caveats: All four CD4+ subsets of Type 1 diabetes patients contained TCRB CDR3s that were moderately but significantly shorter.

Material for sequencing was naive CD4+ T cells from blood. These receptor sequences come from a man between 18 and 29 years old with type 1 diabetes.

With respect to this clone: This CDR3 is also generated by other DNA sequences in the sample. The CDR3 loop reads CAWSRTGNSGNTIYF. CDR3 nucleotide sequence: TGTGCCTGGAGTCGGACAGGGAACTCTGGAAACACCATATATTTT. The V gene is TRBV30, the J gene TRBJ1-3; 8 nucleotides match TRBD1. Germline V gene lookup returns CDR1 GTSNPN and CDR2 SVGIG (reference sequence). The V and J ends lost 2 bases and 0 bases, in that order; junction bases with no gene match: 3. The CDR3 sequence is 15 residues long. Looking up the rest from reference TRBV30 and TRBJ1-3 gives the full variable domain: SQTIHQWPATLVQPVGSPLSLECTVEGTSNPNLYWYRQAAGRGLQLLFYSVGIGQISSEVPQNLSASRPQDRQFILSSKKLLLSDSGFYLCAWSRTGNSGNTIYFGEGSWLTVV.

The V call is TRBV4-3, the J call TRBJ2-2, with a weak D call TRBD1 (5 bases). Trimming shortened V by 4 bases and J by 6 bases, and 18 bases separated the two germline ends. Per germline, CDR1 LGHNA and CDR2 YSLEER. CDR3 length: 16 residues. CDR3 sequence reads: CASSPRQGLLAGELFF. CDR3 coding DNA: TGCGCCAGCAGCCCGAGGCAGGGCCTGTTGGCCGGGGAGCTGTTTTTT.

This sequence joins TRBV7-2 and TRBJ1-2, with 11 bases that match TRBD1. Per the germline V gene, CDR1 is SGHTA and CDR2 is FQGNSA. The length of the CDR3 is 16 residues. After removal of 5 bases from V and 6 bases from J, the junction contained 11 bases not matched to a gene. Written as DNA, the CDR3 is TGTGCCAGCAGCCCAGTACGAGGACAGGGGGCGAATGGCTACACCTTC. This encodes CASSPVRGQGANGYTF.

This clone was counted between two and nine times. CDR3 DNA sequence: TGTGCCAGCAGCCCCGGCGGGTCCCTAGCCAAAAACATTCAGTACTTC. This encodes CASSPGGSLAKNIQYF. The chain couples TRBV7-3 to TRBJ2-4, with a tentative D call TRBD2 (5 bases). The CDR3 length is 16 residues. The germline V gene has CDR1 SGHTA and CDR2 FQGTGA. Trimming took off 5 bases at V and 0 bases at J, with 14 bases between the two ends.

In this sample, this clone turned up a few times. The chain combines TRBV29-1 with TRBJ2-7; D gene uncertain. Trimming took off 7 bases at V and 6 bases at J, with 13 bases between the two ends. Germline assignment: CDR1 SQVTM and CDR2 ANQGSEA. This CDR3 comprises 11 residues. The CDR3 DNA reads TGCAGCGCCCTCCTCATGTTCGAGCAGTACTTC. Amino acids: CSALLMFEQYF.

V is TRBV29-1 and J is TRBJ1-1; no clear D. The V gene lost 4 bases and the J gene lost 0 bases, with 9 bases spanning the gap. There are 13 residues in the CDR3. The germline V gene encodes CDR1 SQVTM and CDR2 ANQGSEA. The CDR3 DNA sequence: TGCAGCGTTGCTCGGGAACTGAACACTGAAGCTTTCTTT. It translates to CSVARELNTEAFF. Full variable domain (remainder filled in from reference TRBV29-1 and TRBJ1-1): SAVISQKPSRDICQRGTSLTIQCQVDSQVTMMFWYRQQPGQSLTLIATANQGSEATYESGFVIDKFPISRPNLTFSTLTVSNMSPEDSSIYLCSVARELNTEAFFGQGTRLTVV.

This clone was detected once. The V and J genes are TRBV7-2 and TRBJ1-6; no reliable D call. Germline-derived CDR1 and CDR2 are SGHTA and FQGNSA. V was trimmed by 5 bases and J by 11 bases, leaving 16 bases between them. The CDR3 totals 14 residues. Here the CDR3 DNA reads TGTGCCAGCAGCCCGGACGGCCTTAACCCACCCCTCCACTTT. This codes for CASSPDGLNPPLHF.

This clone was recorded a few times. This chain links TRBV29-1 with TRBJ2-1; maybe TRBD1 (6 bases). The CDR3 is 14 amino acids. V lost 4 bases and J 2 bases, leaving 12 bases between the germline ends. The V gene's germline CDR1 is SQVTM and CDR2 ANQGSEA. CDR3 nucleotide sequence: TGCAGCGTTGCCTTAGGACAGCCCTACAATGAGCAGTTCTTC. This codes for CSVALGQPYNEQFF.

This clone was counted only a few times. DNA for the CDR3: TGTGCCAGCAGCGTAGAGGTACAGGGGAGTTCACCCCTCCACTTT. Its translation: CASSVEVQGSSPLHF. V and J are TRBV9 and TRBJ1-6; 7 bases match TRBD1. Germline CDR1 SGDLS, CDR2 YYNGEE. The V segment lost 0 bases and the J segment 9 bases; nucleotides outside the gene matches: 6. The CDR3 is 15 residues long.

This clone was picked up a small number of times. V usage is TRBV30 and J usage is TRBJ2-3; no clear D gene. The CDR3 totals 11 residues. In germline, CDR1 is GTSNPN, CDR2 SVGIG (reference sequence). V was pared by 2 bases and J by 4 bases, with 4 bases between. For the CDR3, the DNA is TGTGCCTGGAGTCCTCCAGATACGCAGTATTTT. This codes for CAWSPPDTQYF.

This clone was counted a few times. The CDR3 nucleotides are TGTGCCAGCAGCTTACAGGAAGGCAGCAATCAGCCCCAGCATTTT. It codes for CASSLQEGSNQPQHF. The chain has TRBV7-2 and TRBJ1-5; no firm D call. V lost 2 bases, J lost 1 base, and 9 bases lay in between. From germline, CDR1 is SGHTA and CDR2 FQGNSA. The CDR3 is 15 residues long.

The chain links TRBV9 to TRBJ1-2, with TRBD1 identical over 9 bases. CDR1 and CDR2 (germline): SGDLS, YYNGEE. The junction had 5 bases not matched to a gene; V was cut back by 4 bases and J by 4 bases. The CDR3 runs 14 residues. The CDR3 DNA reads TGTGCCAGCAGCCCGCGGACAGGGGTCTATGGCTACACCTTC. It specifies CASSPRTGVYGYTF.

The chain uses TRBV7-2 and TRBJ2-5, with 13 bases identical to TRBD2. The CDR3 spans 16 residues. V lost 5 bases to trimming and J lost 5 bases; unmatched junction nucleotides: 8. Germline CDR1 reads SGHTA; CDR2 reads FQGNSA. CDR3 in amino acids: CASSPRGLAGFETQYF. DNA of the CDR3: TGTGCCAGCAGCCCCCGGGGACTAGCGGGGTTTGAGACCCAGTACTTC.

This rearrangement joins TRBV9 to TRBJ1-1; no clear D gene. V was shortened by 0 bases and J by 10 bases, with 13 bases between the two germline ends. Germline-derived CDR1 and CDR2 are SGDLS and YYNGEE. The CDR3 consists of 13 residues. In DNA, the CDR3 is TGTGCCAGCAGCGTAGGTTCCTTCACGGGAGCTTTCTTT. It translates to CASSVGSFTGAFF.

This chain connects TRBV28 to TRBJ2-5; tentative D call: TRBD1 (6 bases). The CDR3 consists of 13 residues. The V and J ends lost 6 bases and 5 bases respectively, with 13 bases between them. CDR1 and CDR2 (germline): MDHEN, SYDVKM. CDR3 nucleotides: TGTGCCAGCAGCCAGGGGTTGAGGGAGACCCAGTACTTC. It encodes CASSQGLRETQYF.

The rearrangement uses TRBV28 and TRBJ2-3; maybe TRBD1 (5 bases). This CDR3 has 12 residues. V was cut by 5 bases and J by 11 bases, with 14 bases left in between. The germline gives CDR1 MDHEN, CDR2 SYDVKM. The CDR3 protein is CASSPDSLWQYF. The CDR3 DNA reads as TGTGCCAGCAGTCCCGACAGCTTGTGGCAGTATTTT.

This clone turned up a few times. The rearrangement uses TRBV2 and TRBJ2-2; D call uncertain. CDR1 is SNHLY and CDR2 is FYNNEI in the germline V gene. The CDR3 loop spans 12 amino acids. V dropped 6 bases and J dropped 6 bases, with 8 bases sitting between them. CDR3 sequence (DNA): TGTGCCAGCAGCGTCTGGCCCGGGGAGCTGTTTTTT. It is translated as CASSVWPGELFF.